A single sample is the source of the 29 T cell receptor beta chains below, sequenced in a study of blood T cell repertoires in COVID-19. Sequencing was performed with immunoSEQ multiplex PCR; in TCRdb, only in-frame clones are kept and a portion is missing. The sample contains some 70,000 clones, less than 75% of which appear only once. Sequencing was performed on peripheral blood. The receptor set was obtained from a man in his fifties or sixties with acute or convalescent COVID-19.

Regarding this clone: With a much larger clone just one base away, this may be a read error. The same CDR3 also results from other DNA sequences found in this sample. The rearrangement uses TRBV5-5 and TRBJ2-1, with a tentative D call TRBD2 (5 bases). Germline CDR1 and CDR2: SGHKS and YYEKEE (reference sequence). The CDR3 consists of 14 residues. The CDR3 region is CASSFAGAYNEQFF. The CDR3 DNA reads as TGTGCCAGCAGCTTCGCGGGCGCCTACAATGAACAGTTCTTC.

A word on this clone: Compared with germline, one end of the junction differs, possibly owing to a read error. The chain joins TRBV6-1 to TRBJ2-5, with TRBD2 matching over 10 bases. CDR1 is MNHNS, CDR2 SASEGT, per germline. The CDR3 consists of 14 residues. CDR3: CASREAGGPETQYF. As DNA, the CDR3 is TGTGCCAGCAGAGAAGCGGGGGGGCCTGAGACCCAGTACTTC.

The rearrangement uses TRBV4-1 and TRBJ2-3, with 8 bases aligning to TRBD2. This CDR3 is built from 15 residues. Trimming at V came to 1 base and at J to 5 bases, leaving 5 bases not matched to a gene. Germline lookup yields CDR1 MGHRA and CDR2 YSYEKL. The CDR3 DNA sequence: TGCGCCAGCAGCCAAGCCGGGGGGGCCGGAGATACGCAGTATTTT. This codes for CASSQAGGAGDTQYF.

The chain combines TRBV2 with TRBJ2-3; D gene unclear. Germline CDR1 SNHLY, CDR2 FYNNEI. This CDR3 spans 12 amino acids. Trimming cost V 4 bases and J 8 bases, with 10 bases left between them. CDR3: CASSVGVGTQYF. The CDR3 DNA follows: TGTGCCAGCAGTGTCGGAGTTGGTACGCAGTATTTT. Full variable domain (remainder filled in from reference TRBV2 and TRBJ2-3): EPEVTQTPSHQVTQMGQEVILRCVPISNHLYFYWYRQILGQKVEFLVSFYNNEISEKSEIFDDQFSVERPDGSNFTLKIRSTKLEDSAMYFCASSVGVGTQYFGPGTRLTVL.

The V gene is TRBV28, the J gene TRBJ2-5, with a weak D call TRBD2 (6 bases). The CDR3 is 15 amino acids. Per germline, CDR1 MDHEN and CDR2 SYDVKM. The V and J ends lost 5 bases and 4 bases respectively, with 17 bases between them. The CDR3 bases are TGTGCCAGCAGTCCCCCGACCGGGGGAAGAGAGACCCAGTACTTC. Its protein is CASSPPTGGRETQYF.

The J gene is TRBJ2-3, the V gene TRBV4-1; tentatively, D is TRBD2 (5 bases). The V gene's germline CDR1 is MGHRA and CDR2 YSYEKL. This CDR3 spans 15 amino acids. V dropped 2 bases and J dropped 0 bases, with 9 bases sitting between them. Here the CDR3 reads CASSQRRTSTDTQYF. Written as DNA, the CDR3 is TGCGCCAGCAGCCAACGACGGACTAGCACAGATACGCAGTATTTT.

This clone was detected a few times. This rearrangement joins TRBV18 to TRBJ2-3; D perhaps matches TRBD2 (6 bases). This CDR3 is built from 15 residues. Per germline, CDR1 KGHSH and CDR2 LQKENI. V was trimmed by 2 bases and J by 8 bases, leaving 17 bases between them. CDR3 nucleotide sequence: TGTGCCAGCTCACCAAAAGCTGGAGGGAGTGGTACGCAGTATTTT. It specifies CASSPKAGGSGTQYF.

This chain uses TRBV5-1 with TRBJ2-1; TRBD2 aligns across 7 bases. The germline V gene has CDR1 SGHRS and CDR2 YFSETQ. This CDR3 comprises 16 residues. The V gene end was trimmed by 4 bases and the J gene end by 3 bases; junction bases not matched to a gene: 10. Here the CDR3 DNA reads TGCGCCAGCAGCCTTGACTCTAGCGGAGACTACAATGAGCAGTTCTTC. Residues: CASSLDSSGDYNEQFF.

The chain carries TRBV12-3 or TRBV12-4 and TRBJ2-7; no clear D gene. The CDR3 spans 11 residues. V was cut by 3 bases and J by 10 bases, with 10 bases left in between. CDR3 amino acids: CASSFWVTQYF. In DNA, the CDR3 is TGTGCCAGCAGTTTTTGGGTGACTCAGTACTTC.

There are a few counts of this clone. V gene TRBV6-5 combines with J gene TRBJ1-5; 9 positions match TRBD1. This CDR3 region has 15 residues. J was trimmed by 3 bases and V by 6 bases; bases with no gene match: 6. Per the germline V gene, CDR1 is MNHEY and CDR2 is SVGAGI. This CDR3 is CASSPDRGNNQPQHF. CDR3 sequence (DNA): TGTGCCAGCAGCCCGGACAGGGGAAACAATCAGCCCCAGCATTTT.

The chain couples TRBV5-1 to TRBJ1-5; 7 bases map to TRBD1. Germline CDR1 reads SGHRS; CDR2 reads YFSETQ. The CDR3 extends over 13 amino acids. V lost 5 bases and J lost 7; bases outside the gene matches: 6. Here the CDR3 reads CASSRTGDQPQHF. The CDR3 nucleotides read TGCGCCAGCAGTCGCACAGGGGACCAGCCCCAGCATTTT. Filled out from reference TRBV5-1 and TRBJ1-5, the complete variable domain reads KAGVTQTPRYLIKTRGQQVTLSCSPISGHRSVSWYQQTPGQGLQFLFEYFSETQRNKGNFPGRFSGRQFSNSRSEMNVSTLELGDSALYLCASSRTGDQPQHFGDGTRLSIL.

The CDR3 reads CASSYPQRSVEFF. The DNA of the CDR3 is TGTGCCAGCAGTTACCCCCAGAGGTCCGTAGAGTTCTTC. This chain uses TRBV7-2 with TRBJ2-1; no reliable D call. The CDR3 runs to 13 residues. Trimming stripped 6 bases from V and 14 bases from J, with 20 bases between. Germline CDR1 reads SGHTA; CDR2 reads FQGNSA.

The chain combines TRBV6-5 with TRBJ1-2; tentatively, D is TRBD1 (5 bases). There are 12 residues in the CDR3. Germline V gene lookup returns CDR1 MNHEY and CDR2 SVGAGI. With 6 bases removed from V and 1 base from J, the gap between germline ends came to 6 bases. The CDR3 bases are TGTGCCAGCAGACAGGATAACTATGGCTACACCTTC. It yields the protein CASRQDNYGYTF.

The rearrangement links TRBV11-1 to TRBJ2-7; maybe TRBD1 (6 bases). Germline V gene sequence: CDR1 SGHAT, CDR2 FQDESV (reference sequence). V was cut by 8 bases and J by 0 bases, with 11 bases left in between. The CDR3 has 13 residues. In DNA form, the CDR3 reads TGTGCCAGCGGGCAGGACAGCTCCTACGAGCAGTACTTC. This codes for CASGQDSSYEQYF.

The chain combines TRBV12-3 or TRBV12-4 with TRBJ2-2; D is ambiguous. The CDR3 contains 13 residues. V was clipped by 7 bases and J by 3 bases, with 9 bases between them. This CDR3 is CASTQEYTGELFF. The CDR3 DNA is TGTGCCAGCACCCAAGAGTACACCGGGGAGCTGTTTTTT.

The DNA for the CDR3 is TGTGCCAGTAGTATAGGGGTCGGGGGGAGCTACGAGCAGTACGTC. This translates into CASSIGVGGSYEQYV. The rearrangement uses TRBV19 and TRBJ2-7; 7 nucleotides match TRBD2. Per the germline V gene, CDR1 is LNHDA and CDR2 is SQIVND (reference sequence). This CDR3 region has 15 residues. Trimming took 1 base from V and 3 from J; bases not matched to a gene: 6.

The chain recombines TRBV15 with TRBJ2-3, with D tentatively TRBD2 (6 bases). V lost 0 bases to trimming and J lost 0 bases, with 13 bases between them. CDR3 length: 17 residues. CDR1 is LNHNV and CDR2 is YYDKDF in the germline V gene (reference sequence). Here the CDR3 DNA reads TGTGCCACCAGCAGAGATCTGGAGGGAGGTAGCACAGATACGCAGTATTTT. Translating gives CATSRDLEGGSTDTQYF.

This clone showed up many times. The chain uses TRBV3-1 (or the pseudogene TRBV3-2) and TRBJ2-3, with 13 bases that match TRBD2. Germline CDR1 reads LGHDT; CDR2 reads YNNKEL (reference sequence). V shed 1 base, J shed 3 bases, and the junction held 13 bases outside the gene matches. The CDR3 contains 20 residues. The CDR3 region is CASSQVPWGLAGLRTDTQYF. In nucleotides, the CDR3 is TGTGCCAGCAGCCAAGTCCCGTGGGGACTAGCGGGACTCCGAACAGATACGCAGTATTTT.

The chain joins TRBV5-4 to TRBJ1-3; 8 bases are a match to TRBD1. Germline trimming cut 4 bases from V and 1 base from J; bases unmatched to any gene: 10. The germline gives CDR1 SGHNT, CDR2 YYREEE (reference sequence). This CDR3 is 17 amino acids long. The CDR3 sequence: CASSPGIGQGSGNTIYF. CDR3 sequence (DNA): TGTGCCAGCAGCCCGGGGATCGGACAGGGATCTGGAAACACCATATATTTT.

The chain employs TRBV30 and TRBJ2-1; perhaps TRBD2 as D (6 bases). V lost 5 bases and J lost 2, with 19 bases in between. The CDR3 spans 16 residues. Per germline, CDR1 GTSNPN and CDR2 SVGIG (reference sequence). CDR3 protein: CAWAVRDFVPYNEQFF. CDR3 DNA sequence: TGTGCCTGGGCTGTCCGGGACTTCGTCCCCTACAATGAGCAGTTCTTC.

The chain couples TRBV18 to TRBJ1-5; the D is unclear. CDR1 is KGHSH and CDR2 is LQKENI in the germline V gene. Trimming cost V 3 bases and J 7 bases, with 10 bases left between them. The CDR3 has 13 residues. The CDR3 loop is CASSPATVQPQHF. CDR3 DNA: TGTGCCAGCTCACCGGCTACAGTGCAGCCCCAGCATTTT. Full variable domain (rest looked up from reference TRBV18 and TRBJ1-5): NAGVMQNPRHLVRRRGQEARLRCSPMKGHSHVYWYRQLPEEGLKFMVYLQKENIIDESGMPKERFSAEFPKEGPSILRIQQVVRGDSAAYFCASSPATVQPQHFGDGTRLSIL.

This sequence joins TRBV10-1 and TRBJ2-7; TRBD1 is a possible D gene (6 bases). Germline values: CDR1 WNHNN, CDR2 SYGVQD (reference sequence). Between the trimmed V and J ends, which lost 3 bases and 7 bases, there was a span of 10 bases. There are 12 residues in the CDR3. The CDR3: CASSDQGWEQYF. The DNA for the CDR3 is TGCGCCAGCAGTGACCAGGGGTGGGAGCAGTACTTC.

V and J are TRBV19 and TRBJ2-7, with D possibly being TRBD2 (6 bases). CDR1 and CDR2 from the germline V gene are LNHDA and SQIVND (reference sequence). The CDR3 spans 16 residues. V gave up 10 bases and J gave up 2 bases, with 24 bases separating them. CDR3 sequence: CATRTLASGGTYEQYF. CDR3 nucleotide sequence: TGTGCCACCCGGACCCTAGCGTCTGGAGGGACCTACGAGCAGTACTTC.

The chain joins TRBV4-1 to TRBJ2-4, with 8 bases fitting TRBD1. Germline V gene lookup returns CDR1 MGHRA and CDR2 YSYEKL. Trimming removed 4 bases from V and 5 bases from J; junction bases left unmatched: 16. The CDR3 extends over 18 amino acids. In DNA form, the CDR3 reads TGCGCCAGCAGCCTCGAGAGACAGGGGCGTCCTTGGGAAAACATTCAGTACTTC. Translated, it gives CASSLERQGRPWENIQYF.

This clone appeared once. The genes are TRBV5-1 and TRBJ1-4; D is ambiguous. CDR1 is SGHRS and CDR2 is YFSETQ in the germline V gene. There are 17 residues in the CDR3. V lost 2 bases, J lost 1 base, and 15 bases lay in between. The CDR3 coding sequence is TGCGCCAGCAGCTTCGGGGAAGGGCCCTTAACTAATGAAAAACTGTTTTTT. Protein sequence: CASSFGEGPLTNEKLFF.

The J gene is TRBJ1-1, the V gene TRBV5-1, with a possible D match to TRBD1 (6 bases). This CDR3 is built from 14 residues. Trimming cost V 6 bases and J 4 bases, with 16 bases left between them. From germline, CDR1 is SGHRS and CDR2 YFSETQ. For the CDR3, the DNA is TGCGCCAGCACCGACTCCCGAGGGGGCACTGAAGCTTTCTTT. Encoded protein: CASTDSRGGTEAFF.

CDR3 DNA sequence: TGTGCCAGCAGCTTAGGGAGAGCGGGAGCCCGCCAGTACTTC. This gives the protein CASSLGRAGARQYF. The chain combines TRBV7-2 with TRBJ2-7, with 8 bases aligning to TRBD2. The germline V gene has CDR1 SGHTA and CDR2 FQGNSA. V lost 1 base and J lost 10; bases outside the gene matches: 9. The CDR3 spans 14 residues.

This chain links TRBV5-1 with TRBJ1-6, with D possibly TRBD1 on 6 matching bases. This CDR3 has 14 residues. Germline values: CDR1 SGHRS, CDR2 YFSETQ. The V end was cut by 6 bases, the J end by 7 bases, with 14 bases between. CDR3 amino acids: CASTLDRMNSPLHF. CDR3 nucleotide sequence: TGCGCCAGCACCCTTGACAGGATGAATTCACCCCTCCACTTT.

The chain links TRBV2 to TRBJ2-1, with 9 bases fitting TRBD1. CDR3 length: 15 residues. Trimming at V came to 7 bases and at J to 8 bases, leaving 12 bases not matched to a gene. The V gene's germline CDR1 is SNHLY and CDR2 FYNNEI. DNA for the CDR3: TGTGCCAGCACCAAGGACAGGGGCATATTCGATGAGCAGTTCTTC. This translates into CASTKDRGIFDEQFF.